One and the same sample provided the 9 T cell receptor beta chains below, sequenced in a study of Ad26.COV2.S vaccination and SARS-CoV-2 variants. Regarding treatment: around 19 received Ad26.COV2.S at low or high dose, single or two shots; five or six received placebo; per-sample allocation not given. Samples were taken on day 63 after the first vaccine or placebo injection. Data came from immunoSEQ multiplex PCR; TCRdb stores just in-frame clones and leaves some out. The table records around 300,000 clones, 85% to 90% of them present only once. Source: peripheral blood, taken in a trial of Ad26.COV2.S vaccine versus placebo. These receptors all stem from a person between 18 and 59 years old who received the Ad26.COV2.S COVID-19 vaccine or a placebo.

The chain links TRBV3-1 (or the pseudogene TRBV3-2) to TRBJ2-3; a possible D gene is TRBD1 (6 bases). The germline V gene encodes CDR1 LGHDT and CDR2 YNNKEL (reference sequence). V lost 1 base and J 2 bases, leaving 10 bases between the germline ends. The CDR3 runs to 15 residues. The CDR3 DNA sequence: TGTGCCAGCAGCCAAGTGACAGGAGACACAGATACGCAGTATTTT. Translation: CASSQVTGDTDTQYF.

The chain links TRBV10-3 to TRBJ1-2; D ambiguous. With 4 bases removed from V and 3 bases from J, the gap between germline ends came to 12 bases. Germline V lookup: CDR1 ENHRY, CDR2 SYGVKD. The length of the CDR3 is 14 residues. The CDR3 nucleotides read TGTGCCATCAGTGTAGGTCGCGGCGACTATGGCTACACCTTC. It encodes CAISVGRGDYGYTF.

This clone showed up just once. The chain employs TRBV6-6 and TRBJ1-5; a possible D gene is TRBD1 (6 bases). Germline CDR1 and CDR2: MNHNY and SVGAGI (reference sequence). V gave up 11 bases and J gave up 2 bases, with 16 bases separating them. The CDR3 sequence is 14 residues long. CDR3 loop: CAGLDRRGNQPQHF. The CDR3 nucleotides read TGTGCCGGCCTCGACAGGCGCGGCAATCAGCCCCAGCATTTT.

This chain links TRBV28 with TRBJ2-1, with 8 nucleotides matching TRBD2. The CDR3 extends over 14 amino acids. V trimming: 7 bases; J trimming: 3 bases; junction bases outside the gene matches: 5. Germline assignment: CDR1 MDHEN and CDR2 SYDVKM. CDR3 sequence reads: CASNLAGDYNEQFF. CDR3 sequence (DNA): TGTGCCAGCAACCTAGCGGGCGACTACAATGAGCAGTTCTTC.

The chain combines TRBV19 with TRBJ2-7, with 11 positions matching TRBD2. This CDR3 contains 16 residues. Trimming removed 5 bases from V and 0 bases from J; junction bases left unmatched: 6. The germline gives CDR1 LNHDA, CDR2 SQIVND (reference sequence). Here the CDR3 DNA reads TGTGCCAGTAGTGCCGGGACTAGCGGTAGCTCCTACGAGCAGTACTTC. Translation: CASSAGTSGSSYEQYF.

The chain couples TRBV6-5 to TRBJ1-2, with 9 bases identical to TRBD1. Germline loops: CDR1 MNHEY, CDR2 SVGAGI. This CDR3 comprises 14 residues. J was trimmed by 4 bases and V by 5 bases; bases with no gene match: 5. This CDR3 is CASSKGQGGYGYTF. In DNA, the CDR3 is TGTGCCAGCAGTAAGGGACAGGGCGGCTATGGCTACACCTTC.

V usage is TRBV7-9 and J usage is TRBJ1-2; D is possibly TRBD1 (5 bases). Trimming left V 7 bases short and J 2 bases short, with 14 bases between. This CDR3 is built from 14 residues. Germline V gene lookup returns CDR1 SEHNR and CDR2 FQNEAQ (reference sequence). The CDR3 sequence is CASTLGGFNYGYTF. Here the CDR3 DNA reads TGTGCCAGCACCCTCGGGGGGTTCAACTATGGCTACACCTTC.

The chain combines TRBV6-5 with TRBJ2-7; either TRBD1 or TRBD2 may supply D (5 bases each). CDR3 length: 13 amino acids. Germline lookup yields CDR1 MNHEY and CDR2 SVGAGI. Trimming left V 6 bases short and J 1 base short, with 10 bases between. CDR3 loop: CASRPRESYEQYF. CDR3 coding DNA: TGTGCCAGCAGGCCCAGGGAGTCCTACGAGCAGTACTTC.

This chain connects TRBV5-1 to TRBJ1-6; tentatively, D is TRBD1 (5 bases). This CDR3 is 16 amino acids long. Germline CDR1 is SGHRS and CDR2 is YFSETQ. With 0 bases removed from V and 7 bases from J, the gap between germline ends came to 14 bases. The CDR3 nucleotides are TGCGCCAGCAGCTTGGCCTCAGGGATAAGAAATTCACCCCTCCACTTT. Amino acids: CASSLASGIRNSPLHF.